These 21 T cell receptor beta chains were all obtained from the same sample, sequenced in a study of blood T cell repertoires in COVID-19. Sequencing was performed with immunoSEQ multiplex PCR; in TCRdb, only in-frame clones are kept and a portion is missing. Among tens of thousands of clones listed, about 83% were seen once. The material sequenced was peripheral blood. The receptors here all came from a woman aged 70-85 years with acute or convalescent COVID-19.

This clone has only one observation. V and J are TRBV7-9 and TRBJ2-2; 7 nucleotides align to TRBD1. Germline trimming cut 5 bases from V and 0 bases from J; bases unmatched to any gene: 6. The germline CDR1 and CDR2 sequences are SEHNR and FQNEAQ (reference sequence). The CDR3 consists of 16 residues. CDR3: CASSRAGTANTGELFF. For the CDR3, the DNA is TGTGCCAGCAGCCGCGCCGGGACAGCGAACACCGGGGAGCTGTTTTTT.

The J gene is TRBJ1-6, the V gene TRBV9, with no clear D. CDR1 is SGDLS, CDR2 YYNGEE, per germline. This CDR3 comprises 15 residues. Trimming shortened V by 0 bases and J by 13 bases, and 17 bases separated the two germline ends. The CDR3 sequence is CASSVGIPTVEPLHF. The CDR3 bases are TGTGCCAGCAGCGTAGGTATCCCTACGGTGGAGCCCCTCCACTTT.

The chain uses TRBV20-1 and TRBJ1-2; D may be TRBD1 (5 bases). Trimming cost V 4 bases and J 3 bases, with 6 bases left between them. The germline V gene has CDR1 DFQATT and CDR2 SNEGSKA (reference sequence). The CDR3 is made up of 11 amino acids. This CDR3 reads CSAKGDYGYTF. CDR3 DNA sequence: TGCAGTGCTAAAGGGGACTATGGCTACACCTTC.

The genes are TRBV10-3 and TRBJ1-1, with TRBD1 matching 8 bases. Germline V lookup: CDR1 ENHRY, CDR2 SYGVKD. The CDR3 covers 15 residues. Trimming took 3 bases from V and 1 from J; bases not matched to a gene: 4. The CDR3 DNA reads as TGTGCCATCAGTGACCCGGGACAGGCGAACACTGAAGCTTTCTTT. Its protein is CAISDPGQANTEAFF.

The V gene is TRBV15, the J gene TRBJ1-2; no reliable D call. Trimming took 0 bases from V and 4 from J, leaving 12 bases between them. The length of the CDR3 is 15 residues. Per the germline V gene, CDR1 is LNHNV and CDR2 is YYDKDF (reference sequence). This chain's CDR3 is CATSRDLGVAYGYTF. CDR3 nucleotides: TGTGCCACCAGCAGAGACCTAGGTGTTGCCTATGGCTACACCTTC.

In this sample, this clone turned up a few times. The chain is built from TRBV7-2 and TRBJ2-1, with 8 bases identical to TRBD2. The CDR3 runs to 14 residues. With 1 base clipped from V and 15 bases from J, the junction kept 11 bases outside the gene matches. The germline V gene encodes CDR1 SGHTA and CDR2 FQGNSA. CDR3 amino acids: CASSLVPREGGWFF. In nucleotides, the CDR3 is TGTGCCAGCAGCTTAGTCCCCCGGGAGGGGGGGTGGTTCTTC.

V and J are TRBV6-5 and TRBJ2-4, with 7 bases fitting TRBD1. CDR1 MNHEY and CDR2 SVGAGI come from the germline V gene. Germline trimming cut 2 bases from V and 0 bases from J; bases unmatched to any gene: 1. The CDR3 has 15 residues. The CDR3 loop reads CASSYRQGAKNIQYF. In DNA form, the CDR3 reads TGTGCCAGCAGTTACCGACAGGGAGCCAAAAACATTCAGTACTTC.

The rearrangement links TRBV18 to TRBJ1-5; no clear D. Trimming took off 1 base at V and 5 bases at J, with 18 bases between the two ends. Germline values: CDR1 KGHSH, CDR2 LQKENI. CDR3 size: 17 residues. In DNA, the CDR3 is TGTGCCAGCTCACCACGATTAGCTGTAAGAGACGATCAGCCCCAGCATTTT. It encodes CASSPRLAVRDDQPQHF.

This chain joins TRBV7-8 and TRBJ1-1; TRBD1 agrees at 8 bases. This CDR3 contains 14 residues. Germline V CDR1 and CDR2: SGHVS, FQNEAQ. J lost 1 base, V lost 5 bases, and 3 bases had no gene match. Here the CDR3 reads CASSRGTGNTEAFF. In DNA, the CDR3 is TGTGCCAGCAGCCGCGGGACAGGGAACACTGAAGCTTTCTTT.

The chain links TRBV6-5 to TRBJ1-2; 9 nucleotides line up with TRBD1. CDR3 length: 15 amino acids. V trimming: 5 bases; J trimming: 2 bases; junction bases outside the gene matches: 6. Germline V lookup: CDR1 MNHEY, CDR2 SVGAGI. CDR3 DNA: TGTGCCAGCAGTCTTACAGGGGGCAGGAACTATGGCTACACCTTC. The encoded protein is CASSLTGGRNYGYTF.

V is TRBV7-2 and J is TRBJ2-2, with a weak D call TRBD2 (6 bases). Germline V gene sequence: CDR1 SGHTA, CDR2 FQGNSA. CDR3 length: 15 residues. V lost 4 bases to trimming and J lost 0 bases, with 9 bases between them. The CDR3 here is CASSSRGSNTGELFF. CDR3 nucleotides: TGTGCCAGCAGCTCCCGGGGGTCGAACACCGGGGAGCTGTTTTTT.

The rearrangement joins TRBV6-2 or TRBV6-3 to TRBJ2-7; possibly TRBD1 for D (5 bases). The V gene lost 0 bases and the J gene lost 4 bases, with 7 bases spanning the gap. Germline-derived CDR1 and CDR2 are MNHEY and SVGEGT. CDR3 length equals 13 residues. Written as DNA, the CDR3 is TGTGCCAGCAGTTACTCGACAGCGTACGAGCAGTACGTC. This encodes CASSYSTAYEQYV.

The rearrangement joins TRBV12-3 or TRBV12-4 to TRBJ2-1; D not resolved. This CDR3 spans 13 amino acids. With 6 bases removed from V and 8 bases from J, the gap between germline ends came to 14 bases. The CDR3 DNA follows: TGTGCCAGCAGCGTTTTTAGAATCGATGAGCAGTTCTTC. Translation gives CASSVFRIDEQFF.

Here the CDR3 reads CASIRASSNQPQHF. CDR3 sequence (DNA): TGTGCCAGCATCCGTGCCAGTAGCAATCAGCCCCAGCATTTT. V and J are TRBV6-5 and TRBJ1-5; no firm D call. V lost 7 bases and J 0 bases, leaving 10 bases between the germline ends. This CDR3 spans 14 amino acids. Looked up from germline, CDR1 is MNHEY and CDR2 is SVGAGI.

This chain uses TRBV19 with TRBJ1-4, with D possibly being TRBD1 (6 bases). Germline V CDR1 and CDR2: LNHDA, SQIVND (reference sequence). The CDR3 loop spans 18 amino acids. V lost 1 base and J 1 base, leaving 16 bases between the germline ends. CDR3: CASSIGTARRRTNEKLFF. CDR3 DNA: TGTGCCAGTAGTATAGGGACAGCAAGGCGGCGAACTAATGAAAAACTGTTTTTT.

This rearrangement joins TRBV30 to TRBJ2-3, with unresolved D. The CDR3 has 12 residues. In germline, CDR1 is GTSNPN, CDR2 SVGIG (reference sequence). Between the trimmed V and J ends, which lost 3 bases and 7 bases, there was a span of 11 bases. CDR3 residues: CAWSGSRYTQYF. CDR3 nucleotide sequence: TGTGCCTGGAGCGGAAGCAGGTATACGCAGTATTTT.

This chain links TRBV5-5 with TRBJ2-2; D possibly corresponds to TRBD2 (5 bases). Trimming removed 4 bases from V and 11 bases from J, with 12 bases in between. The CDR3 runs 12 residues. Germline V gene lookup returns CDR1 SGHKS and CDR2 YYEKEE (reference sequence). The CDR3: CASSKEGYELFF. In DNA, the CDR3 is TGTGCCAGCAGCAAAGAGGGCTACGAGCTGTTTTTT.

The J gene is TRBJ2-3, the V gene TRBV5-1; TRBD2 matches at 8 bases. The CDR3 sequence is 14 residues long. Trimming took 6 bases from V and 0 from J; bases not matched to a gene: 3. Germline V gives CDR1 SGHRS, CDR2 YFSETQ. CDR3 sequence: CASTGGVSTDTQYF. CDR3 nucleotides: TGCGCCAGCACCGGGGGGGTTAGCACAGATACGCAGTATTTT.

V usage is TRBV6-5 and J usage is TRBJ1-1; TRBD1 agrees at 8 bases. Looked up from germline, CDR1 is MNHEY and CDR2 is SVGAGI. The trim removed 6 bases at V and 4 bases at J, leaving 4 bases unmatched. This CDR3 comprises 13 residues. CDR3 region: CASRWTGSTEAFF. Here the CDR3 DNA reads TGTGCCAGCAGGTGGACAGGGAGCACTGAAGCTTTCTTT.

The genes are TRBV10-3 and TRBJ2-2, with no clear D. Germline V CDR1 and CDR2: ENHRY, SYGVKD. This CDR3 contains 13 residues. V lost 3 bases, J lost 4 bases, and 6 bases lay in between. CDR3 residues: CAISDIGTGELFF. CDR3 nucleotide sequence: TGTGCCATCAGTGACATCGGCACCGGGGAGCTGTTTTTT.

V is TRBV3-1 (or the pseudogene TRBV3-2) and J is TRBJ2-5, with TRBD2 as a possible D gene (5 bases). The V end was cut by 4 bases, the J end by 7 bases, with 19 bases between. CDR1 and CDR2 (germline): LGHDT, YNNKEL (reference sequence). CDR3 size: 15 residues. As DNA, the CDR3 is TGTGCCAGCAGCCCTCCGGGATTAAGGGTCGGGACCCAGTACTTC. Its translation is CASSPPGLRVGTQYF.